This entry describes one T cell receptor beta chain. Its antigen is unknown. This entry comes from a study of OX40 agonist ivuxolimab in advanced cancers. Study in general: Every 2 weeks, patients received ivuxolimab intravenously, dosed at 0.01 to 10 mg/kg. Overall study findings and caveats: Dosing at 0.1 to 3.0 mg/kg was accompanied by clonal expansion of CD4+ and CD8+ blood T cells by week 6.

The CDR3 covers 15 residues. V lost 6 bases and J 3 bases, leaving 14 bases between the germline ends. Germline CDR1 is LNHNV and CDR2 is YYDKDF (reference sequence). Only in-frame clones appear in the TCRdb table, and some are missing; sequencing was by immunoSEQ multiplex PCR. The sample holds approximately 60,000 clones, around three quarters seen once. The material was CD4+ or CD8+ T cells sorted from blood, obtained in a trial of the OX40 agonist ivuxolimab. This chain uses TRBV15 with TRBJ2-2; TRBD1 or TRBD2 may be the D gene (5 bases each). The TCR sequence derives from an adult with an advanced solid tumor such as melanoma, head and neck, liver or kidney cancer. Written as DNA, the CDR3 is TGTGCCACCAGGATACGGGGACGGGACACCGGGGAGCTGTTTTTT. Its protein product is CATRIRGRDTGELFF.